This T cell receptor (beta chain) was found in a study of Ad26.COV2.S vaccination and SARS-CoV-2 variants. Treatment given: approximately 18 received Ad26.COV2.S at low or high dose, single or two shots; about 5 received placebo; per-sample allocation not given. The samples were gathered on day 63 after the first injection of vaccine or placebo. Germline assignment: CDR1 MNHNY and CDR2 SVGAGI (reference sequence). V lost 11 bases and J lost 0, with 17 bases in between. The CDR3 contains 14 residues. Method: immunoSEQ multiplex PCR; TCRdb's copy keeps in-frame clones and lacks some. The sample shows hundreds of thousands of clones, about 88% of them seen only once.

This TCR was sampled from a person between 18 and 60 years old who received the Ad26.COV2.S COVID-19 vaccine or a placebo. Material: peripheral blood, obtained in a trial of Ad26.COV2.S vaccine versus placebo. V usage is TRBV6-6 and J usage is TRBJ2-7; tentative D call: TRBD2 (7 bases). The CDR3 protein is CACRGAGASYEQYF. CDR3 in DNA: TGTGCCTGTCGAGGGGCGGGGGCCTCCTACGAGCAGTACTTC.